Described below is a single TCR beta chain sequence and its context. The assay was carried out at the deep level. The method was immunoSEQ multiplex PCR; TCRdb's version includes in-frame clones alone and lacks a portion of them. Of about 2.3 million clones listed, 80% to 95% were seen once; the top ten hold approximately 0.4%. This sample was taken from a study of shared clonotypes between healthy human individuals. The CDR3 contains 15 residues. In germline, CDR1 is GTSNPN, CDR2 SVGIG (reference sequence). V shed 3 bases and J shed 4 bases, with 18 bases lying between them. This sequence was found in a man in his late teens or twenties in good health. Some clones in this sample may be carry-over from other donors' samples. This rearrangement joins TRBV30 to TRBJ2-5; maybe TRBD2 (6 bases). Material for sequencing was naive CD4+ T cells from PBMCs. Subset described: CD45RA+ positively selected. The CDR3 sequence is CAWRGGLKGGETQYF. CDR3 nucleotides: TGTGCCTGGAGGGGGGGTCTTAAGGGAGGAGAGACCCAGTACTTC.